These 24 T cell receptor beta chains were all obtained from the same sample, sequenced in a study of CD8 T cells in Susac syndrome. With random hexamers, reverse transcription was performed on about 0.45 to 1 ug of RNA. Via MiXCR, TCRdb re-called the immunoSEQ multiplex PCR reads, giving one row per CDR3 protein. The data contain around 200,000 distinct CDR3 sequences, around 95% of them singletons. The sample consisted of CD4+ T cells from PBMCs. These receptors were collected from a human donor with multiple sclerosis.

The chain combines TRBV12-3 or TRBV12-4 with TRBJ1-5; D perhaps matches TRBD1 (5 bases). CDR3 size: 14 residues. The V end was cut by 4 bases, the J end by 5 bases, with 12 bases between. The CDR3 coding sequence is TGTGCCAGCAGTTCCCAGGGAGCGGATCAGCCCCAGCATTTT. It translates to CASSSQGADQPQHF.

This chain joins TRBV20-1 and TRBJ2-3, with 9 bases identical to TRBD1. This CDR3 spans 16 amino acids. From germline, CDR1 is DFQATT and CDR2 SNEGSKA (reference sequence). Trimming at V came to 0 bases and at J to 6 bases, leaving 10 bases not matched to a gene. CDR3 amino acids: CSARDRKTGGLDTQYF. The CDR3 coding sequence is TGCAGTGCTAGAGATCGAAAGACAGGGGGTTTGGATACGCAGTATTTT.

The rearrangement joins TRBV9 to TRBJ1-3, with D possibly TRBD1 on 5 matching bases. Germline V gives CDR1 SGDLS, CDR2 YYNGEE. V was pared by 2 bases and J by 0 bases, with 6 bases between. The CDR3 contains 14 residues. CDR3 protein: CASSVTDSGNTIYF. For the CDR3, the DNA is TGTGCCAGCAGCGTGACAGACTCTGGAAACACCATATATTTT.

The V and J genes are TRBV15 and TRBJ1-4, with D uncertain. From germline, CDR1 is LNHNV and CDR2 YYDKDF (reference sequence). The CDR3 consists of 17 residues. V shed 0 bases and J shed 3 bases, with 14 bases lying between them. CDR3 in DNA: TGTGCCACCAGCAGAGATATGTTTGCGAAAGCTAATGAAAAACTGTTTTTT. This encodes CATSRDMFAKANEKLFF.

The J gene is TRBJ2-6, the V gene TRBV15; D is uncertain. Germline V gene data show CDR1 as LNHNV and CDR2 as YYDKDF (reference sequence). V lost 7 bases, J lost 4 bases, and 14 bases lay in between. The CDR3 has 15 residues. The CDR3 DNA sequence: TGTGCCACCACAACCTCCCAACTAGGGGCCAACGTCCTGACTTTC. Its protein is CATTTSQLGANVLTF. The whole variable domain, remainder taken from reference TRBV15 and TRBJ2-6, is DAMVIQNPRYQVTQFGKPVTLSCSQTLNHNVMYWYQQKSSQAPKLLFHYYDKDFNNEADTPDNFQSRRPNTSFCFLDIRSPGLGDTAMYLCATTTSQLGANVLTFGAGSRLTVL.

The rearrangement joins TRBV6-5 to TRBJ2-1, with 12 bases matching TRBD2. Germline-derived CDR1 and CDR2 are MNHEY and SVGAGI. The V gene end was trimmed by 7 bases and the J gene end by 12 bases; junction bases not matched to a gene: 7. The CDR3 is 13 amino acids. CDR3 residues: CASTHSTSGGQFF. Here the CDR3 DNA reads TGTGCCAGCACCCATTCGACTAGCGGGGGGCAGTTCTTC.

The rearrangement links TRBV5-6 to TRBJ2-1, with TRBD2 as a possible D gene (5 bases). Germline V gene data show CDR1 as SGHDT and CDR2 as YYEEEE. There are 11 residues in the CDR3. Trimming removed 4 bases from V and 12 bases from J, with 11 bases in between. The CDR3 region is CASSAGVRQFF. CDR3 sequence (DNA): TGTGCCAGCAGCGCGGGCGTCCGGCAGTTCTTC.

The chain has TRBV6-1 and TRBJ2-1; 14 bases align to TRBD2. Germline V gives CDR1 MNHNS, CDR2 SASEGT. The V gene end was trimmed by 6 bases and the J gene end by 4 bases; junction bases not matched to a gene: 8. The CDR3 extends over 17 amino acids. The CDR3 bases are TGTGCCAGCAGCTTCGCCCGACTAGCGGGGGGGTACAATGAGCAGTTCTTC. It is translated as CASSFARLAGGYNEQFF.

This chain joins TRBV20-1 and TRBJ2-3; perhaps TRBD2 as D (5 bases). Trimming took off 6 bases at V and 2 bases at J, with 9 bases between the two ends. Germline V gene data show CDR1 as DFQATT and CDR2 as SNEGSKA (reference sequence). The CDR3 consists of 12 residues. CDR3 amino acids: CSADSPTDTQYF. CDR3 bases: TGCAGTGCGGACTCTCCCACAGATACGCAGTATTTT.

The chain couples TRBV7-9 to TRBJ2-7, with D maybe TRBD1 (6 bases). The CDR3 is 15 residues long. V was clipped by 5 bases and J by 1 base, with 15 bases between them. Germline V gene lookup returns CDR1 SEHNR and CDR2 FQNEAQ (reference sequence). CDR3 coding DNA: TGTGCCAGCAGCCCTAGACAGGTGAAATCCTACGAGCAGTACTTC. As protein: CASSPRQVKSYEQYF.

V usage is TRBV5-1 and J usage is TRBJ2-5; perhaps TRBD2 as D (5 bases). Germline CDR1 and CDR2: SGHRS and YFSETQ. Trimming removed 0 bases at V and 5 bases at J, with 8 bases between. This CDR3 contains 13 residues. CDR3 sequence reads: CASSLAGSETQYF. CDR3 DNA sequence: TGCGCCAGCAGCTTGGCGGGATCGGAGACCCAGTACTTC. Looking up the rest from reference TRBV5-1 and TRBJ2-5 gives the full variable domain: KAGVTQTPRYLIKTRGQQVTLSCSPISGHRSVSWYQQTPGQGLQFLFEYFSETQRNKGNFPGRFSGRQFSNSRSEMNVSTLELGDSALYLCASSLAGSETQYFGPGTRLLVL.

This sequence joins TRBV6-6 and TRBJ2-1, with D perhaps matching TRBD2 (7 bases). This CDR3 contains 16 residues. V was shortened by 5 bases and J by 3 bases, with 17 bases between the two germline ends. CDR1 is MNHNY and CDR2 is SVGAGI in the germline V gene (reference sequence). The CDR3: CASSPSTGGRYNEQFF. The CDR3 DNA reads TGTGCCAGCAGTCCAAGCACGGGGGGCCGCTACAATGAGCAGTTCTTC.

The CDR3 protein is CRPATGSTDTQYF. The CDR3, as DNA: TGCAGGCCTGCGACAGGGAGCACAGATACGCAGTATTTT. The V and J genes are TRBV20-1 and TRBJ2-3; 7 bases map to TRBD1. The CDR3 is made up of 13 amino acids. Germline values: CDR1 DFQATT, CDR2 SNEGSKA (reference sequence).

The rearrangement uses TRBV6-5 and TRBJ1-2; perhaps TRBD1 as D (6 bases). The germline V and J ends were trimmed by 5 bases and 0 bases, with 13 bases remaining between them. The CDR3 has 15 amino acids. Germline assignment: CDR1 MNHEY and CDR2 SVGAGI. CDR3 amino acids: CASSRRQAANYGYTF. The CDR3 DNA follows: TGTGCCAGCAGTAGACGACAGGCCGCTAACTATGGCTACACCTTC.

This CDR3 reads CASSLGGANVLTF. The CDR3 bases are TGTGCCAGCAGTTTAGGTGGGGCCAACGTCCTGACTTTC. This chain joins TRBV12-3 or TRBV12-4 and TRBJ2-6; D is ambiguous. The CDR3 runs to 13 residues. Between the trimmed V and J ends, which lost 1 base and 3 bases, there was a span of 1 base.

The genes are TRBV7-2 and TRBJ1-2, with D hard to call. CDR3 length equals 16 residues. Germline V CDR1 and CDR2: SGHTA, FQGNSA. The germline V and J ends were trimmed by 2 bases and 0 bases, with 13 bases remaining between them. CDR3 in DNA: TGTGCCAGCAGCTTAAGTCCGGGCCGAACTAACTATGGCTACACCTTC. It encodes CASSLSPGRTNYGYTF.

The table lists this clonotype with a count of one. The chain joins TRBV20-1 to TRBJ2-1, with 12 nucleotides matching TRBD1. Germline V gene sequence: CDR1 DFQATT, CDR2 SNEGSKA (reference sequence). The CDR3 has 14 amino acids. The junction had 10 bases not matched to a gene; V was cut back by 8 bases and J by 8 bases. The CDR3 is CSPQWGTGGDEQFF. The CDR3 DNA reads TGCAGTCCCCAGTGGGGGACAGGGGGCGATGAGCAGTTCTTC.

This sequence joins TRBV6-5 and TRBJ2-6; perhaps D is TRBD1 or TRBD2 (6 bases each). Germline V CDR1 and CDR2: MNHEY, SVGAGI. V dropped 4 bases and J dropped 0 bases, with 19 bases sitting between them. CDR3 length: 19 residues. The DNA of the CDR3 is TGTGCCAGCAGTTCCGGGAGACCAAACAGGGCCTCTGGGGCCAACGTCCTGACTTTC. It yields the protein CASSSGRPNRASGANVLTF.

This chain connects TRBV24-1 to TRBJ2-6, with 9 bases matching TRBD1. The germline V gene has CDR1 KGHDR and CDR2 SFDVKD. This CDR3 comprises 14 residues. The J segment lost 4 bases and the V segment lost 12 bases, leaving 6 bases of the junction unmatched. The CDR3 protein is CAVGTGNGANVLTF. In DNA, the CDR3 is TGTGCCGTCGGGACAGGGAACGGGGCCAACGTCCTGACTTTC.

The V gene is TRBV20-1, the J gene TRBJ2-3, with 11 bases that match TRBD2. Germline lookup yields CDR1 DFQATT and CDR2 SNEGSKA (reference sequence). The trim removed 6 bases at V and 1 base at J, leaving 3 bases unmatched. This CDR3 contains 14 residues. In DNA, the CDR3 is TGCAGTGCCACGACTAGCGGGGGCACAGATACGCAGTATTTT. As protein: CSATTSGGTDTQYF.

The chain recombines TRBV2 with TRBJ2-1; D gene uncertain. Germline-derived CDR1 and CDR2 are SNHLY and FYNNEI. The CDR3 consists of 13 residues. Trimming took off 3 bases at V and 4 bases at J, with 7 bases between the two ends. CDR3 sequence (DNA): TGTGCCAGCAGTGATTTGCTATACAATGAGCAGTTCTTC. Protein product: CASSDLLYNEQFF.

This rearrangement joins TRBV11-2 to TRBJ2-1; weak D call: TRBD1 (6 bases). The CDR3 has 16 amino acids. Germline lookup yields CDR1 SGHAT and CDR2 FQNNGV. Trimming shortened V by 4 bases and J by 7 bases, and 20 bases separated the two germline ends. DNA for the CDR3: TGTGCCAGCAGCTCAATCAGGGGCAGGGTACCAAATGAGCAGTTCTTC. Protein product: CASSSIRGRVPNEQFF.

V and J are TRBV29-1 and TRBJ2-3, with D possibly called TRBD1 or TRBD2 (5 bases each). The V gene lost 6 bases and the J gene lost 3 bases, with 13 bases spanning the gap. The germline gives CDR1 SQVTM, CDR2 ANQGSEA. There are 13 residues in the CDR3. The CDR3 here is CSVRRDETDTQYF. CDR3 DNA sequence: TGCAGCGTCCGTAGGGACGAAACAGATACGCAGTATTTT.

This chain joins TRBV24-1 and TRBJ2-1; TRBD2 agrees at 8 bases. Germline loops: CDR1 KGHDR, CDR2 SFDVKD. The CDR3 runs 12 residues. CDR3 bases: TGTGCGGTCACTAGCGGTTACAATGAGCAGTTCTTC. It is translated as CAVTSGYNEQFF.